These T cell receptor beta chains were read from a single sample in a study of post-analysis software for immune sequencing data. Each CDR3 protein gets one entry after TCRdb re-called the PCR reads with MiXCR. The data hold some 500,000 distinct CDR3 sequences, with under 55% observed a single time. Sequencing was carried out using blood. The receptors here all came from a girl between 5 and 17 years old with multiple sclerosis. Both conserved end residues are part of each CDR3. The order of the fields is J gene, D gene, clone size, V gene, CDR3 DNA, CDR3 protein. The D gene is left open where the match is weak. Only some rows state a clone size, as once, few, many or a class for expanded clones.

>TRBJ2-2|-|few|TRBV6-5
TGTGCCAGCAGTTCTTTCTTGGACCAAAACGGGGAGCTGTTTTTT
CASSSFLDQNGELFF
>TRBJ2-3|-|-|TRBV12-5
TGTGCTAGTGGCTTTCATGGGACTCCGGGGGCAGATACGCAGTATTTT
CASGFHGTPGADTQYF
>TRBJ2-6|TRBD2|-|TRBV7-8
TGTGCCAGCAGCTTCGAGCGGGAGAAAGGTGGGGCCAACGTCCTGACTTTC
CASSFEREKGGANVLTF
>TRBJ2-1|TRBD2|-|TRBV5-1
TGCGCCAGCAGCCCGGGACTAGCGGGAGGGCTCGATGAGCAGTTCTTC
CASSPGLAGGLDEQFF
>TRBJ2-7|TRBD2|-|TRBV3-1
TGTGCCAGCAGCCAAGGTGGAGGAGCGGGAGGAGGGAGCGAGCAGTACTTC
CASSQGGGAGGGSEQYF
>TRBJ1-4|-|-|TRBV7-2
TGTGCCAGCAGTCAGGAGCGTAGTGAAAAACTGTTTTTT
CASSQERSEKLFF
>TRBJ2-7|-|few|TRBV5-5
TGTGCCAGCAGCTTGTACGGGGGCGACGAGCAGTACTTC
CASSLYGGDEQYF
>TRBJ2-1|TRBD2|-|TRBV10-3
TGTGCCACCGAAACTAGCGGGAGCTCCTACAATGAGCAGTTCTTC
CATETSGSSYNEQFF
>TRBJ2-4|-|-|TRBV9
TGTGCCAGCAGCGTAGACCCGGGGCCGGAAAACATTCAGTACTTC
CASSVDPGPENIQYF
>TRBJ2-7|TRBD1|many|TRBV5-5
TGTGCCAGCACCGGACAGGGTACGTACGAGCAGTACTTC
CASTGQGTYEQYF
>TRBJ2-3|TRBD2|few|TRBV20-1
TGCAGTGCGCTCGAAGCGGGAGTAGTAACGGATACGCAGTATTTT
CSALEAGVVTDTQYF
>TRBJ1-2|-|few|TRBV20-1
TGCAGTGCTAGAGATCTTGTCAGGAGCTATGGCTACACCTTC
CSARDLVRSYGYTF
>TRBJ2-5|TRBD1|-|TRBV24-1
TGTGCCACCAGTGATTACCGGGACAGGGGGCGCAGTGGCGAGACCCAGTACTTC
CATSDYRDRGRSGETQYF
>TRBJ1-6|-|few|TRBV7-3
TGTGCCAGCAGCCTAACCAGGGACGGTACATCACCCCTCCACTTT
CASSLTRDGTSPLHF
>TRBJ2-1|TRBD2|-|TRBV20-1
TGCAGTGCTAGAGAGAGCGGGAGGGCCCGATACAATGAGCAGTTCTTC
CSARESGRARYNEQFF
>TRBJ2-7|TRBD2|-|TRBV20-1
TGCAGTGCTAGCGAGGTCAAGACTAGCGGGAGATTTCGGCATGAGCAGTACTTC
CSASEVKTSGRFRHEQYF
>TRBJ2-1|-|-|TRBV6-5
TGTGCCAGCAGTTACTCCCCGAACAATGAGCAGTTCTTC
CASSYSPNNEQFF
>TRBJ2-7|TRBD1|-|TRBV5-6
TGTGCCAGCAGCCTAGGACAGGGGAGGTACGAGCAGTACTTC
CASSLGQGRYEQYF
>TRBJ2-7|-|-|TRBV4-1
TGCGCCAGCAGCCAAGTCGAAGGGAGCTCCTACGAGCAGTACTTC
CASSQVEGSSYEQYF
>TRBJ1-2|TRBD1|few|TRBV6-5
TGTGCCAGCAGACGACAGGGGCACCATGGCTACACCTTC
CASRRQGHHGYTF
>TRBJ2-7|-|-|TRBV20-1
TGCAGTGCCCCGGTGGGCGGGAATTTATACGAGCAGTACTTC
CSAPVGGNLYEQYF
>TRBJ2-5|TRBD2|few|TRBV24-1
TGTGCCACCAGTGATCCCCGACTAGCGGGAGAGGAAGAGACCCAGTACTTC
CATSDPRLAGEEETQYF
>TRBJ1-4|-|-|TRBV5-1
TGCGCCAGCAGGGGGTTAGGAGAGGAAAAACTGTTTTTT
CASRGLGEEKLFF
>TRBJ2-4|TRBD2|few|TRBV9
TGTGCCAGCAGCCCCGGACTAGCGGGAGGGGAAAACATTCAGTACTTC
CASSPGLAGGENIQYF
>TRBJ2-1|-|-|TRBV2
TGTGCCAGCAGTGATTATAGACGGTACAATGAGCAGTTCTTC
CASSDYRRYNEQFF
>TRBJ2-3|TRBD2|few|TRBV20-1
TGCAGTGCTACCGGACTAGCGGGAGCCACAGATACGCAGTATTTT
CSATGLAGATDTQYF
>TRBJ2-1|-|few|TRBV5-1
TGCGCCAGCAGCCCGGAGGTGCCATCCCTATACAATGAGCAGTTCTTC
CASSPEVPSLYNEQFF
>TRBJ2-1|TRBD2|few|TRBV29-1
TGCAGCGTTGTTGGCACTAGCGGGAGTGGTGCCTACAATGAGCAGTTCTTC
CSVVGTSGSGAYNEQFF
>TRBJ2-1|TRBD2|few|TRBV5-1
TGCGCCAGCAGTATAGCGGGAATATTCGATGAGCAGTTCTTC
CASSIAGIFDEQFF
>TRBJ1-5|-|-|TRBV20-1
TGCAGTACCCGGGAGACGGGTCAGCCCCAGCATTTT
CSTRETGQPQHF
>TRBJ1-6|TRBD1|few|TRBV18
TGTGCCAGCTCACCATCTCCTGTGGGGACAGGCCCACCTAGTTCGCCCCTCCACTTT
CASSPSPVGTGPPSSPLHF
>TRBJ2-7|TRBD1|-|TRBV5-1
TGCGCCAGCAGCCCCACCGGGACAGGGGGAAACGAGCAGTACTTC
CASSPTGTGGNEQYF
>TRBJ2-4|-|-|TRBV12-3/TRBV12-4
TGTGCCAGCAGGTCTACGGAGGGGAACATTCAGTACTTC
CASRSTEGNIQYF
>TRBJ2-7|TRBD1|-|TRBV6-5
TGTGCCAGCAGTAGGACAGGGCCCCACGAGCAGTACTTC
CASSRTGPHEQYF
>TRBJ2-1|-|-|TRBV20-1
TGCAGCGAACTCGGGACCGCTGACTACAATGAGCAGTTCTTC
CSELGTADYNEQFF
>TRBJ2-5|-|-|TRBV19
TGTGCCAGTAGTATAGATCGCCAAGAGACCCAGTACTTC
CASSIDRQETQYF
>TRBJ1-2|-|-|TRBV20-1
TGCAGTGCGAGGGAGGGACGGAACTATGGCTACACCTTC
CSAREGRNYGYTF
>TRBJ1-5|TRBD1|-|TRBV27
TGTGCCAGCAGTCGCTCCGGGACAGGGAGTAGCAATCAGCCCCAGCATTTT
CASSRSGTGSSNQPQHF
>TRBJ1-4|TRBD1|-|TRBV7-9
TGTGCCAGCAGCACGGAACAGGGGGTCGTCGGAGAAAAACTGTTTTTT
CASSTEQGVVGEKLFF
>TRBJ2-1|-|-|TRBV29-1
TGCAGCGCTCACTACAGGGGACTCAATGAGCAGTTCTTC
CSAHYRGLNEQFF
>TRBJ2-3|TRBD2|-|TRBV5-1
TGCGCCAGCAGCCCCGGACTAGCCCTACTCAGCACAGATACGCAGTATTTT
CASSPGLALLSTDTQYF
>TRBJ2-3|TRBD2|many|TRBV7-2
TGTGCCAGCAGCTTATACCCTAGCGGGAGTAGCACAGATACGCAGTATTTT
CASSLYPSGSSTDTQYF
>TRBJ2-1|-|-|TRBV7-3
TGTGCCAGCAGCTTACAGGCGGGGTCCTACAATGAGCAGTTCTTC
CASSLQAGSYNEQFF
>TRBJ2-1|-|few|TRBV6-5
TGTGCCAGCAGTTATGGGGTCGGGAGTTTTGTAGAGAATGAGCAGTTCTTC
CASSYGVGSFVENEQFF
>TRBJ1-5|-|-|TRBV28
TGTGCCAGCAGTTTAAGCCCCCGGGGAAGTCAGCCCCAGCATTTT
CASSLSPRGSQPQHF
>TRBJ2-7|-|few|TRBV9
TGTGCCAGCAGCGTAGACGGGAACTCCTACGAGCAGTACTTC
CASSVDGNSYEQYF
>TRBJ2-1|TRBD2|few|TRBV7-6
TGTGCCAGCAGCTTAACCCGACTAGCGGGAGAGGATGAGCAGTTCTTC
CASSLTRLAGEDEQFF
>TRBJ2-1|-|few|TRBV7-3
TGTGCCAGCAGCACCCGGACCGCGGCAGGCAATGAGCAGTTCTTC
CASSTRTAAGNEQFF
>TRBJ2-7|-|few|TRBV28
TGTGCCAGCAGAGACCAAGGGCTGGGTCCCGAGCAGTACTTC
CASRDQGLGPEQYF
>TRBJ1-2|TRBD1|-|TRBV7-3
TGTGCCAGCAGCTTGCAACCTACAGGGCAGGGGGGAAGCTATGGCTACACCTTC
CASSLQPTGQGGSYGYTF
>TRBJ2-7|TRBD2|-|TRBV11-1
TGTGCCAGCAGCTCCCTACTAGCGGGATCCGAGCAGTACTTC
CASSSLLAGSEQYF
>TRBJ2-7|-|few|TRBV5-8
TGTGCCAGCAGCGCTTGGGTTCGGAGAGGCGACGAGCAGTACTTC
CASSAWVRRGDEQYF
>TRBJ2-7|-|-|TRBV29-1
TGCAGCGTTGAGAGTAGGAGCTCCTACGAGCAGTACTTC
CSVESRSSYEQYF
>TRBJ2-3|-|few|TRBV2
TGTGCCAGCAGTGAATACCCCATAGCAACTTCGGCAGATACGCAGTATTTT
CASSEYPIATSADTQYF
>TRBJ2-7|-|-|TRBV20-1
TGCAGTGCTAGGTCTAGCGTTTCCTACGAGCAGTACTTC
CSARSSVSYEQYF